There are many counts of the clone carrying this T cell receptor beta chain. Its antigen is not known. The sample originates from a study of metastatic and nonmetastatic thyroid tumors. Study overall: Malignant thyroid and benign thyroid patients provided blood and tumor or nodule tissue whose repertoires were compared. The study, taken as a whole, reports: In both blood and tumor samples, TCR beta diversity was reported significantly higher for malignant than benign nodules.

No treatment had been given to any patient before thyroid surgery. CDR3 size: 17 residues. Germline lookup yields CDR1 LNHDA and CDR2 SQIVND (reference sequence). The V segment lost 5 bases and the J segment 1 base; nucleotides outside the gene matches: 10. TCRdb re-called the PCR reads with MiXCR. The table has fewer than 45,000 clones, 13% seen once. This clonotype was obtained from a female donor with papillary thyroid cancer or a benign thyroid nodule (not recorded which). Some clones in this sample may be carry-over from other donors' samples. This sequence joins TRBV19 and TRBJ1-5, with TRBD1 identical over 8 bases. Material: blood. Here the CDR3 reads CASSLRGPRESNQPQHF. CDR3 coding DNA: TGTGCCAGTAGTCTCAGGGGGCCAAGGGAAAGCAATCAGCCCCAGCATTTT.